This is a list of T cell receptor beta chains from one sample in a study of CD8+ T cells in alopecia areata. Using immunoSEQ multiplex PCR, the repertoire was profiled, and TCRdb retains in-frame clones only, with some absent. The sample records about 100,000 clones, just under 60% being singletons. Material: CD8+ T cells sorted from blood, obtained between weeks 55 and 65, from a patient treated with tofacitinib. These receptors were taken from a human donor with alopecia areata. CDR3s include the opening cysteine and the closing phenylalanine or tryptophan. A D gene is named only where the DNA matches it firmly. Expanded clones are given a class, and other clones once, few, many or no size at all.

size: -
J: TRBJ1-1
V: TRBV30
D: -
CDR3: CAWFTGSNTEAFF
DNA: TGTGCCTGGTTTACAGGTTCGAACACTGAAGCTTTCTTT

size: -
J: TRBJ2-7
V: TRBV6-5
D: TRBD2
CDR3: CASSYSILAGVREQYF
DNA: TGTGCCAGCAGTTACTCAATCTTAGCGGGGGTAAGGGAGCAGTACTTC

size: -
J: TRBJ1-6
V: TRBV9
D: -
CDR3: CASSLKGQGFNSPLHF
DNA: TGTGCCAGCAGCCTAAAGGGGCAGGGGTTTAATTCACCCCTCCACTTT

size: -
J: TRBJ2-6
V: TRBV9
D: -
CDR3: CASSHPPPGLGSSGANVLTF
DNA: TGTGCCAGCAGCCACCCCCCCCCGGGTCTCGGAAGCTCTGGGGCCAACGTCCTGACTTTC

size: -
J: TRBJ2-1
V: TRBV25-1
D: -
CDR3: CASSEATVNEQFF
DNA: TGTGCCAGCAGTGAAGCCACAGTCAATGAGCAGTTCTTC

size: few
J: TRBJ1-1
V: TRBV21-1
D: -
CDR3: CASSKRPSATEAFF
DNA: TGTGCCAGCAGCAAACGGCCGTCGGCCACTGAAGCTTTCTTT

size: few
J: TRBJ2-4
V: TRBV2
D: -
CDR3: CASRDILAVANIQYF
DNA: TGTGCCAGCAGAGACATTTTAGCGGTGGCGAACATTCAGTACTTC

size: -
J: TRBJ2-7
V: TRBV6-1
D: -
CDR3: CASHALQGLEYEQYF
DNA: TGTGCCAGCCATGCCCTACAGGGTTTGGAGTACGAGCAGTACTTC

size: -
J: TRBJ1-2
V: TRBV30
D: -
CDR3: CAWSFADNYGYTF
DNA: TGTGCCTGGAGTTTCGCCGATAACTATGGCTACACCTTC

size: few
J: TRBJ2-2
V: TRBV4-2
D: -
CDR3: CASSQEAQGPRETGELFF
DNA: TGTGCCAGCAGCCAAGAGGCTCAGGGGCCCAGGGAGACCGGGGAGCTGTTTTTT

size: -
J: TRBJ1-3
V: TRBV27
D: -
CDR3: CASTPPTDSPQEGNTIYF
DNA: TGTGCCAGCACACCCCCAACGGACAGTCCCCAGGAAGGAAACACCATATATTTT

size: few
J: TRBJ2-5
V: TRBV7-9
D: -
CDR3: CASSSTDGVRVQETQYF
DNA: TGTGCCAGCAGCTCCACCGACGGGGTAAGGGTCCAAGAGACCCAGTACTTC

size: -
J: TRBJ2-5
V: TRBV30
D: -
CDR3: CAWSSDRSLQETQYF
DNA: TGTGCCTGGAGTTCCGACAGGAGCCTCCAAGAGACCCAGTACTTC

size: -
J: TRBJ2-7
V: TRBV4-1
D: TRBD1
CDR3: CASSQDSGQGPREQYF
DNA: TGCGCCAGCAGCCAAGACTCTGGACAGGGACCGCGGGAGCAGTACTTC

size: -
J: TRBJ1-1
V: TRBV30
D: -
CDR3: CAWSPPGRRTEAFF
DNA: TGTGCCTGGAGCCCCCCGGGACGTCGGACTGAAGCTTTCTTT

size: -
J: TRBJ1-5
V: TRBV27
D: -
CDR3: CASSLSGGQPQHF
DNA: TGTGCCAGCAGTTTATCCGGTGGGCAGCCCCAGCATTTT

size: once
J: TRBJ1-2
V: TRBV6-6
D: TRBD1
CDR3: CASSPGQGRNYGYTF
DNA: TGTGCCAGCAGTCCGGGACAGGGAAGGAACTATGGCTACACCTTC

size: few
J: TRBJ2-1
V: TRBV11-2
D: -
CDR3: CASSSKSDRISYNEQFF
DNA: TGTGCCAGCAGCTCCAAATCGGACAGAATCTCCTACAATGAGCAGTTCTTC

size: -
J: TRBJ2-1
V: TRBV29-1
D: TRBD2
CDR3: CSGLAGGLNEQFF
DNA: TGCAGCGGTCTAGCGGGGGGGCTCAATGAGCAGTTCTTC

size: -
J: TRBJ1-2
V: TRBV7-9
D: TRBD1
CDR3: CASSGPGTASYGYTF
DNA: TGTGCCAGCAGCGGCCCCGGGACAGCTAGTTATGGCTACACCTTC

size: -
J: TRBJ2-1
V: TRBV5-6
D: TRBD2
CDR3: CASSLAVAGMNEQFF
DNA: TGTGCCAGCAGCTTGGCGGTAGCGGGGATGAATGAGCAGTTCTTC

size: -
J: TRBJ2-7
V: TRBV2
D: TRBD1
CDR3: CASRKSIRGTGEQYF
DNA: TGTGCCAGCAGAAAGTCTATCAGGGGGACAGGCGAGCAGTACTTC

size: few
J: TRBJ2-1
V: TRBV4-1
D: -
CDR3: CASSQLGGGEQFF
DNA: TGCGCCAGCAGCCAACTGGGGGGAGGTGAGCAGTTCTTC

size: -
J: TRBJ1-2
V: TRBV6-5
D: TRBD1
CDR3: CASTSGGNGYTF
DNA: TGTGCCAGCACTTCAGGGGGGAATGGCTACACCTTC

size: -
J: TRBJ1-5
V: TRBV9
D: -
CDR3: CASSVGDSNQPQHF
DNA: TGTGCCAGCAGCGTGGGAGATAGCAATCAGCCCCAGCATTTT

size: few
J: TRBJ1-1
V: TRBV19
D: -
CDR3: CASGEVGNTEAFF
DNA: TGTGCCAGCGGGGAGGTGGGGAACACTGAAGCTTTCTTT

size: -
J: TRBJ2-7
V: TRBV11-2
D: -
CDR3: CASSLGQYEQYF
DNA: TGTGCCAGCAGCTTAGGGCAATACGAGCAGTACTTC

size: once
J: TRBJ2-1
V: TRBV25-1
D: -
CDR3: CASIEGNEQFF
DNA: TGTGCCAGCATCGAGGGCAATGAGCAGTTCTTC

size: many
J: TRBJ2-1
V: TRBV4-1
D: TRBD2
CDR3: CASSQDWPETSGGAEQFF
DNA: TGCGCCAGCAGCCAAGACTGGCCCGAGACTAGCGGGGGGGCAGAGCAGTTCTTC

size: few
J: TRBJ2-1
V: TRBV5-1
D: -
CDR3: CASRSPSSYNEQFF
DNA: TGCGCCAGCAGGTCGCCGAGCTCCTACAATGAGCAGTTCTTC

size: -
J: TRBJ2-7
V: TRBV19
D: TRBD1
CDR3: CASSIAGTAYEQYF
DNA: TGTGCCAGTAGTATAGCCGGGACAGCGTACGAGCAGTACTTC

size: few
J: TRBJ2-2
V: TRBV2
D: TRBD1
CDR3: CASEGQGKTGELFF
DNA: TGTGCCAGCGAAGGACAGGGAAAGACCGGGGAGCTGTTTTTT

size: -
J: TRBJ2-2
V: TRBV29-1
D: -
CDR3: CSVDRSTGELFF
DNA: TGCAGCGTTGATCGGAGCACCGGGGAGCTGTTTTTT

size: few
J: TRBJ1-2
V: TRBV30
D: -
CDR3: CAWSDPGSLTF
DNA: TGTGCCTGGAGTGACCCCGGGTCCCTTACCTTC

size: -
J: TRBJ2-1
V: TRBV5-6
D: TRBD2
CDR3: CASSQLAGVDNEQFF
DNA: TGTGCCAGCAGCCAACTAGCGGGGGTAGACAATGAGCAGTTCTTC

size: -
J: TRBJ2-1
V: TRBV2
D: TRBD2
CDR3: CATKTSAGSSYNEQFF
DNA: TGTGCCACCAAAACTAGCGCCGGAAGCTCCTACAATGAGCAGTTCTTC